This T cell receptor (beta chain) came from a study of cytomegalovirus exposure and HLA in healthy donors. V lost 1 base to trimming and J lost 0 bases, with 6 bases between them. CDR3 length: 15 amino acids. Germline CDR1 reads MNHEY; CDR2 reads SVGAGI. General observations from the study: There were reportedly fewer N-insertions in an Asian-associated ancestry cluster than the approximately 630-donor mean, in a later analysis.

About this clone: Its antigen is unidentified.

The study ran its PCR with 60 Vbeta and 13 Jbeta primers. Sequenced by immunoSEQ multiplex PCR; TCRdb stores in-frame clones only, minus some. Of about 120,000 clones in the sample, around 80% were seen once. The receptor's source is a woman aged 18-29 years in good health and CMV-seronegative. The source material was PBMCs. The J gene is TRBJ2-2, the V gene TRBV6-5; no clear D gene. As DNA, the CDR3 is TGTGCCAGCAGTTACTTTATAACGAACACCGGGGAGCTGTTTTTT. This sequence encodes CASSYFITNTGELFF.